Listed below are T cell receptor beta chains from one sample, sequenced in a study of shared clonotypes between healthy human individuals. Clones were read by immunoSEQ multiplex PCR, and TCRdb kept only the in-frame ones, dropping some. The repertoire consists of some 500,000 clones, with approximately 95% occurring once and the leading ten covering nearly 0.065%. Sequenced: naive CD4+ T cells sorted from blood. The receptors were gathered from a woman in her 30s in good health. Each CDR3 is given with its conserved first and last residue. A D gene is named only where the DNA matches it firmly. Rows give clone size only sometimes, using once, few, many, or a class for an expanded clone.

>TRBJ2-7|-|TRBV5-4|few
CASSTPPGEQYF
TGTGCCAGCAGCACCCCCCCGGGGGAGCAGTACTTC
>TRBJ1-2|TRBD1|TRBV11-2|-
CASRPRQGRSTF
TGTGCCAGCAGACCCCGACAGGGCCGGTCCACCTTC
>TRBJ2-7|-|TRBV10-1|-
CASSESTDSASYEQYF
TGCGCCAGCAGTGAGTCGACCGATTCTGCCTCCTACGAGCAGTACTTC
>TRBJ2-2|-|TRBV5-5|-
CASSPYYTGELFF
TGTGCCAGCAGCCCATATTACACCGGGGAGCTGTTTTTT
>TRBJ1-2|-|TRBV6-6|-
CASSSQVFCGYTF
TGTGCCAGCAGTTCCCAGGTTTTTTGTGGCTACACCTTC
>TRBJ1-2|TRBD1|TRBV18|-
CASSPWTGGDYGYTF
TGTGCCAGCTCACCATGGACAGGGGGTGACTATGGCTACACCTTC
>TRBJ2-1|-|TRBV5-1|-
CASSQNPGPGEEKFF
TGCGCCAGCAGCCAAAATCCGGGACCAGGGGAGGAGAAGTTCTTC
>TRBJ1-2|TRBD1|TRBV4-1|-
CASSRRGPLTGNYGYTF
TGCGCCAGCAGCCGCCGGGGTCCCCTGACAGGGAACTATGGCTACACCTTC
>TRBJ2-5|-|TRBV5-1|-
CASSLVVLSGTQYF
TGCGCCAGCAGCTTGGTTGTGTTATCGGGGACCCAGTACTTC
>TRBJ2-3|TRBD2|TRBV5-1|-
CASSLGTSGRAFTDTQYF
TGCGCCAGCAGCTTGGGGACTAGCGGGAGGGCTTTTACAGATACGCAGTATTTT
>TRBJ1-5|-|TRBV19|-
CASSIAGWTQPQHF
TGTGCCAGTAGTATCGCAGGGTGGACGCAGCCCCAGCATTTT
>TRBJ2-1|TRBD2|TRBV6-6|-
CASSQGLAGDEQFF
TGTGCCAGCAGCCAGGGACTAGCGGGAGATGAGCAGTTCTTC
>TRBJ2-3|TRBD2|TRBV7-7|-
CASSPSGGTDTQYF
TGTGCCAGCAGCCCCTCCGGGGGGACAGATACGCAGTATTTT
>TRBJ2-5|TRBD2|TRBV5-4|-
CASSIGGIAGRRETQYF
TGTGCCAGCAGCATCGGGGGAATAGCGGGACGAAGGGAGACCCAGTACTTC
>TRBJ2-5|-|TRBV27|-
CASSFTGLETQYF
TGTGCCAGCAGTTTTACTGGGCTGGAGACCCAGTACTTC
>TRBJ1-2|-|TRBV18|-
CASSPANYGYTF
TGTGCCAGCTCACCCGCAAACTATGGCTACACCTTC
>TRBJ2-7|TRBD2|TRBV27|-
CASRGVSSYEQYF
TGTGCCAGCCGGGGGGTAAGCTCCTACGAGCAGTACTTC
>TRBJ2-5|TRBD1|TRBV2|-
CASRVDRGLWQETQYF
TGTGCCAGCAGAGTGGACAGGGGGCTATGGCAAGAGACCCAGTACTTC
>TRBJ2-7|-|TRBV10-1|-
CASSQQDFVHEQYF
TGCGCCAGCAGTCAACAGGATTTTGTCCACGAGCAGTACTTC
>TRBJ2-3|-|TRBV15|-
CATSRDVSSTQYF
TGTGCCACCAGCAGAGATGTCAGTAGTACGCAGTATTTT
>TRBJ1-6|-|TRBV2|-
CASFRDEGSPLHF
TGTGCCAGCTTCCGGGATGAGGGTTCACCCCTCCACTTT
>TRBJ1-3|TRBD1|TRBV4-1|-
CASSNPTGESGNTIYF
TGCGCCAGCAGCAACCCGACAGGGGAAAGTGGAAACACCATATATTTT
>TRBJ1-6|-|TRBV20-1|-
CSAPGRVALHF
TGCAGTGCTCCTGGCCGGGTGGCCCTCCACTTT
>TRBJ1-1|TRBD1|TRBV6-4|-
CASTSDRLILYTEAFF
TGTGCCAGCACCTCGGACAGGCTAATCCTCTACACTGAAGCTTTCTTT
>TRBJ2-1|TRBD2|TRBV4-1|-
CASSQYNTGTSGKSSYNEQFF
TGCGCCAGCAGCCAGTACAATACCGGGACTAGCGGGAAGAGCTCCTACAATGAGCAGTTCTTC
>TRBJ1-2|TRBD1|TRBV28|-
CASSTPRGGRGYTF
TGTGCCAGCAGTACACCCCGAGGGGGCCGGGGCTACACCTTC
>TRBJ1-5|-|TRBV2|-
CASRGTETYQPQHF
TGTGCCAGCAGGGGCACAGAGACCTATCAGCCCCAGCATTTT
>TRBJ1-4|-|TRBV15|-
CATSRDGLGAPTNEKLFF
TGTGCCACCAGCAGAGATGGGTTAGGGGCACCAACTAATGAAAAACTGTTTTTT
>TRBJ2-1|TRBD2|TRBV19|-
CASSGGLAGSLYNEQFF
TGTGCCAGTAGTGGGGGACTAGCGGGGAGCCTTTACAATGAGCAGTTCTTC
>TRBJ2-7|TRBD2|TRBV7-9|-
CASSLLAGFHEQYF
TGTGCCAGCAGCTTATTAGCGGGCTTCCACGAGCAGTACTTC
>TRBJ2-7|TRBD2|TRBV10-3|once
CAISVSTSGIREQYF
TGTGCCATCAGTGTATCGACTAGCGGGATACGGGAGCAGTACTTC
>TRBJ2-1|TRBD2|TRBV30|-
CAYSGLAGGTGRSSYNEQFF
TGTGCCTATTCGGGACTAGCGGGAGGGACGGGCCGGAGCTCCTACAATGAGCAGTTCTTC
>TRBJ1-4|-|TRBV28|-
CASSSAGTHEKLFF
TGTGCCAGCAGTTCGGCCGGGACCCACGAAAAACTGTTTTTT
>TRBJ1-5|TRBD1|TRBV6-1|-
CASRPRTGNGQPQHF
TGTGCCAGCAGGCCTCGGACAGGGAATGGTCAGCCCCAGCATTTT
>TRBJ2-2|-|TRBV4-2|-
CASSQIGLAATGELFF
TGTGCCAGCAGCCAAATCGGGCTAGCAGCCACCGGGGAGCTGTTTTTT
>TRBJ2-5|-|TRBV7-6|-
CASSPVLGGETQYF
TGTGCCAGCAGCCCGGTTTTGGGGGGAGAGACCCAGTACTTC
>TRBJ2-3|-|TRBV7-3|-
CASSFGDTQYF
TGTGCCAGCAGCTTCGGAGATACGCAGTATTTT
>TRBJ1-5|-|TRBV2|-
CASKSGGGNQPQHF
TGTGCCAGCAAGAGCGGGGGTGGCAATCAGCCCCAGCATTTT
>TRBJ1-1|-|TRBV5-1|-
CASSWGGRMNTEAFF
TGCGCCAGCAGCTGGGGGGGACGGATGAACACTGAAGCTTTCTTT
>TRBJ1-1|TRBD1|TRBV27|-
CASSLWGQGAVNTEAFF
TGTGCCAGCAGTTTATGGGGACAGGGGGCTGTGAACACTGAAGCTTTCTTT
>TRBJ1-1|-|TRBV30|-
CAWNRGHNTEAFF
TGTGCCTGGAATAGGGGTCACAACACTGAAGCTTTCTTT
>TRBJ1-1|-|TRBV6-1|-
CASKAVVNTEAFF
TGTGCCAGCAAAGCAGTGGTAAACACTGAAGCTTTCTTT
>TRBJ2-1|TRBD1|TRBV7-9|-
CASSLTGGIYNEQFF
TGTGCCAGCAGCCTCACAGGGGGGATCTACAATGAGCAGTTCTTC
>TRBJ2-7|-|TRBV2|-
CASRRYEQYF
TGTGCCAGCAGACGGTACGAGCAGTACTTC
>TRBJ1-5|-|TRBV28|-
CASSLFGGNNQPQHF
TGTGCCAGCAGTTTATTTGGGGGAAACAATCAGCCCCAGCATTTT
>TRBJ2-1|TRBD2|TRBV11-3|once
CASSPHGRGGSRNEQFF
TGTGCCAGCAGCCCGCACGGAAGGGGCGGGAGTAGGAATGAGCAGTTCTTC
>TRBJ2-1|-|TRBV29-1|-
CSGGMDEQFF
TGCAGCGGAGGGATGGATGAGCAGTTCTTC
>TRBJ2-1|-|TRBV5-1|-
CASRGIRENSAEQFF
TGCGCCAGCAGAGGTATTCGGGAGAATTCTGCTGAGCAGTTCTTC
>TRBJ1-1|-|TRBV14|-
CASSAGPGAFF
TGTGCCAGCAGCGCCGGCCCCGGAGCTTTCTTT
>TRBJ2-7|-|TRBV11-2|-
CASSLGRAYEQYF
TGTGCCAGCAGCTTAGGGCGGGCCTACGAGCAGTACTTC
>TRBJ1-2|TRBD1|TRBV5-1|-
CASSYQAGTGGSGYTF
TGCGCCAGCAGCTACCAAGCCGGGACAGGGGGCAGTGGCTACACCTTC
>TRBJ2-5|-|TRBV5-1|-
CASSFSGEETQYF
TGCGCCAGCAGCTTCTCGGGGGAAGAGACCCAGTACTTC